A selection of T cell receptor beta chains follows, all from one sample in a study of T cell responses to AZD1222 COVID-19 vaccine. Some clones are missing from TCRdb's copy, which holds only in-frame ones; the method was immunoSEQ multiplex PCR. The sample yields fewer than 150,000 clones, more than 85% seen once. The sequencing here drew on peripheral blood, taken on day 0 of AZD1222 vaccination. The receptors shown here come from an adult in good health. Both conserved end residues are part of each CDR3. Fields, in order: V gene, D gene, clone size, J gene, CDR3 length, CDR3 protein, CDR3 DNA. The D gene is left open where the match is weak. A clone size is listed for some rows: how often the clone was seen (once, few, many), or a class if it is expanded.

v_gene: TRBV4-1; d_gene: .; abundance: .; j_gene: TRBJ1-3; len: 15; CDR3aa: CASSQDWVPGNTIYF; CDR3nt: TGCGCCAGCAGCCAAGATTGGGTTCCTGGAAACACCATATATTTT
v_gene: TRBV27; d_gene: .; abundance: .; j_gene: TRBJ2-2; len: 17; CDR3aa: CASLTLAGQQNTGELFF; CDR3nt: TGTGCCAGCCTTACCCTGGCGGGACAGCAGAACACCGGGGAGCTGTTTTTT
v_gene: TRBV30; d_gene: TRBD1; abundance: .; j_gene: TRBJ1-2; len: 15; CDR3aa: CAWRANRGSTDGYTF; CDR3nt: TGTGCCTGGAGAGCTAACAGGGGGAGTACGGACGGCTACACCTTC
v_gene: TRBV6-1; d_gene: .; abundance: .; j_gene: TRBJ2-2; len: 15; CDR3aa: CASSEADTNTGELFF; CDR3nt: TGTGCCAGCAGTGAAGCCGATACGAACACCGGGGAGCTGTTTTTT
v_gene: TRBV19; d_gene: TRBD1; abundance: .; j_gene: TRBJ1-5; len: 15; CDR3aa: CASRTGQGSNQPQHF; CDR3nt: TGTGCCAGTAGAACCGGACAGGGTAGCAATCAGCCCCAGCATTTT
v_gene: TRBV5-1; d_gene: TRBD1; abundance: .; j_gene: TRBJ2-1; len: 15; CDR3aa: CASSLGTGKGNEQFF; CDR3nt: TGCGCCAGCAGCCTCGGGACAGGGAAGGGCAATGAGCAGTTCTTC
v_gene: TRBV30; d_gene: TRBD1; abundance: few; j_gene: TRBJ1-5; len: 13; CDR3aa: CAWGQGLNQPQHF; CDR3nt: TGTGCCTGGGGACAGGGTTTGAATCAGCCCCAGCATTTT
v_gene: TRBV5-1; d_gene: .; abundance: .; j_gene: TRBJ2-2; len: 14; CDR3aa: CASSLGLNTGELFF; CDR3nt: TGCGCCAGCAGCTTAGGCTTGAACACCGGGGAGCTGTTTTTT
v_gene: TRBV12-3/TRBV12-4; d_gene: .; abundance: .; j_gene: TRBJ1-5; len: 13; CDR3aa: CASSLGGDQPQHF; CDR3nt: TGTGCCAGCAGTTTAGGAGGGGATCAGCCCCAGCATTTT
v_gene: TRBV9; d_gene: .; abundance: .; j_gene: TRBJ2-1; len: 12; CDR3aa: CASSVTDAAQFF; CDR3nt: TGTGCCAGCAGCGTGACGGATGCGGCGCAGTTCTTC
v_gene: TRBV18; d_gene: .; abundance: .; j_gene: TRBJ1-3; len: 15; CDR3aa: CASSKTVDSGNTIYF; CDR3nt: TGTGCCAGCTCAAAGACGGTAGACTCTGGAAACACCATATATTTT
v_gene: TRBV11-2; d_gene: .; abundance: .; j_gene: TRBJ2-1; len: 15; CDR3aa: CASSLGPSSYNEQFF; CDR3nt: TGTGCCAGCAGCTTAGGTCCGAGCTCCTACAATGAGCAGTTCTTC
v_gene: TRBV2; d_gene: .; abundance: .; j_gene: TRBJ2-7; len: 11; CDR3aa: CASTGSYEQYF; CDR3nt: TGTGCCAGTACAGGTTCCTACGAGCAGTACTTC